This section outlines one TCR beta chain sequence together with its context. These data come from a study of CD8 T cells in Susac syndrome. RNA, at roughly 0.5 to 1 ug, was reverse transcribed with random hexamers. It was immunoSEQ multiplex PCR that amplified TCR beta CDR3 across 54 Vbeta and 13 Jbeta. TCRdb reanalysed the immunoSEQ multiplex PCR reads using MiXCR and keeps one entry per CDR3 protein. Of 15,000 to 20,000 distinct CDR3 sequences in the sample, 85% to 95% were seen once. Trimming took 3 bases from V and 0 from J, leaving 9 bases between them. The CDR3 sequence is 14 residues long. Per germline, CDR1 KGHSH and CDR2 LQKENI. From blood CD8+ and CD4+ T cells, the TCR beta chain was sequenced. The control participants were healthy donors, and these controls were matched with respect to both age and sex. Negative isolation was applied to CD8+ and CD4+ T cells, and FACS enrichment was applied to TEMRA cells.

This rearrangement joins TRBV18 to TRBJ2-7, with D perhaps matching TRBD1 or TRBD2 (5 bases each). Material for sequencing was CD8+ T cells from PBMCs. The source of this sequence is a human donor in good health. The CDR3 DNA reads as TGTGCCAGCTCACCCGGGGCTTACTCCTACGAGCAGTACTTC. Translating gives CASSPGAYSYEQYF.